This T cell receptor (beta chain) was captured in a study of early T cells in non-severe SARS-CoV-2 infection. Each CDR3 protein is one row after TCRdb ran MiXCR on the 5' RACE reads. The sample holds approximately 71,000 distinct CDR3 sequences, less than 15% seen once. The CDR3 is 13 residues long. V was cut by 3 bases and J by 9 bases, with 12 bases left in between. Germline-derived CDR1 and CDR2 are SGHNT and YENEEA. This clonotype appeared a few times. Sequenced input: whole blood. The sequence was collected from an adult who was a healthcare worker with PCR-confirmed SARS-CoV-2 infection or an uninfected control (not recorded which). The V and J genes are TRBV11-3 and TRBJ2-1, with a weak D call TRBD2 (6 bases). As DNA, the CDR3 is TGTGCCAGCAGCTTGGCGGGGCCCACTGAGCAGTTCTTC. Its translation is CASSLAGPTEQFF.